This T cell receptor beta chain was recorded in a study of T cells in Graves' hyperthyroidism and ophthalmopathy. Ophthalmopathy patients had Clinical Activity Score at least 3, NOSPECS grade at least 4, duration under 3 months. Diagnostic assessment was based on clinical symptoms, serum thyroxine and TRAb, thyroid ultrasound and orbital computed tomography. V was shortened by 0 bases and J by 4 bases, with 12 bases between the two germline ends. The CDR3 runs 15 residues. Details on this clonotype: Antigen specificity is unknown.

Findings and limits, study-wide: Before onset, by a median of approximately 6.8 months, the model predicted ophthalmopathy. Most thyroid-expanded clonotypes above 0.001 were also found in blood.

What was amplified from RNA transcripts were TCR beta CDR3 regions. First-round RT-PCR targeting the TCR CDR3 was performed with the HTBI primer set. TCRdb recomputed calls from the multiplex PCR reads with MiXCR, one row per CDR3 protein. The profile shows approximately 600,000 distinct CDR3 sequences, less than 25% of them singletons. The rearrangement joins TRBV12-3 or TRBV12-4 to TRBJ1-1, with D possibly TRBD1 on 5 matching bases. The TCR comes from a man under 40 with Graves' ophthalmopathy. Material: blood. Here the CDR3 reads CASSLAQGVFTEAFF. The CDR3 DNA sequence: TGTGCCAGCAGTTTAGCGCAAGGGGTTTTCACTGAAGCTTTCTTT.